This TCR beta chain emerged from a study of T cells in localized non-small cell lung cancer. Whole-study results and caveats: Appearing in adjacent lung were a median roughly 60 of the top 100 tumor clones. Higher blood T cell density tracked longer overall survival. Sequencing, confined to only one tumor region, leaves heterogeneity possible. Exceeding tumor, uninvolved adjacent lung had the highest T cell clonality.

By share, this clone counts as large. Its antigen is currently unknown. With 7 bases removed from V and 5 bases from J, the gap between germline ends came to 14 bases. Germline values: CDR1 MNHGY, CDR2 SAAAGT. CDR3 size: 14 residues. Assay used: immunoSEQ multiplex PCR; TCRdb lists only in-frame clones, some missing. The data contain over 1,100 clones, about a quarter of them seen just once; the ten biggest clones take up 7% to 9.5%. The chain combines TRBV6-8 with TRBJ2-2; D not resolved. This TCR came from a male donor at least 60 years old with stage II lung adenocarcinoma. The sample consisted of lung tumor tissue, taken before any cancer treatment. CDR3 sequence reads: CASKRRDPTGELFF. CDR3 DNA sequence: TGTGCCAGCAAGAGGCGCGACCCGACCGGGGAGCTGTTTTTT.